Each of the 27 T cell receptor beta chains below was sequenced from the same sample in a study of blood T cell repertoires in COVID-19. Data came from immunoSEQ multiplex PCR; TCRdb stores just in-frame clones and leaves some out. Here the sample spans 50,000 to 70,000 clones, 75% to 95% being singletons. Specimen: peripheral blood. These receptors were obtained from a human donor with active COVID-19. The donor label of this sample is uncertain.

A few counts support this clone. The chain joins TRBV7-2 to TRBJ2-5; 9 nucleotides align to TRBD2. V was clipped by 0 bases and J by 5 bases; unmatched bases: 4. This CDR3 has 15 amino acids. In germline, CDR1 is SGHTA, CDR2 FQGNSA. CDR3 nucleotide sequence: TGTGCCAGCAGCTTAGCTAGCGGGGGTCGGGAGACCCAGTACTTC. This sequence encodes CASSLASGGRETQYF.

V gene TRBV3-1 (or the pseudogene TRBV3-2) combines with J gene TRBJ2-7, with D tentatively TRBD1 (6 bases). V was trimmed by 3 bases and J by 6 bases, leaving 12 bases between them. This CDR3 has 13 residues. Germline V gives CDR1 LGHDT, CDR2 YNNKEL (reference sequence). CDR3 DNA: TGTGCCAGCAGCCAGGTACAGGGTGCCGAGCAGTACTTC. Translation: CASSQVQGAEQYF.

The chain's CDR3 is CASSATWVYNSPLHF. The CDR3 nucleotides read TGTGCCAGCAGTGCGACTTGGGTTTATAATTCACCCCTCCACTTT. This chain uses TRBV27 with TRBJ1-6; no clear D. CDR1 is MNHEY, CDR2 SMNVEV, per germline (reference sequence). V dropped 5 bases and J dropped 4 bases, with 12 bases sitting between them. This CDR3 is built from 15 residues.

The rearrangement uses TRBV7-2 and TRBJ2-7, with TRBD1 as a possible D gene (6 bases). The germline gives CDR1 SGHTA, CDR2 FQGNSA. Trimming left V 3 bases short and J 6 bases short, with 9 bases between. The CDR3 has 12 residues. The CDR3, as DNA: TGTGCCAGCAGCTTGGGACACACCGAGCAGTACGTC. Protein: CASSLGHTEQYV.

J is TRBJ2-3 and V is TRBV29-1; 10 bases match TRBD1. The CDR3 has 20 amino acids. The germline gives CDR1 SQVTM, CDR2 ANQGSEA. The J segment lost 0 bases and the V segment lost 1 base, leaving 16 bases of the junction unmatched. The CDR3 DNA follows: TGCAGCGTTGAAGGCTCCGGGACAGGGGCCATAACCGCTAGCACAGATACGCAGTATTTT. It translates to CSVEGSGTGAITASTDTQYF.

The chain uses TRBV7-2 and TRBJ2-1; 9 bases agree with TRBD2. The CDR3 covers 17 residues. The germline gives CDR1 SGHTA, CDR2 FQGNSA. Losses at the gene ends were 1 base for V and 9 bases for J; bases not matched to a gene: 13. The CDR3 sequence: CASSLGRLAVVWCEQFF. In nucleotides, the CDR3 is TGTGCCAGCAGCTTAGGTAGACTAGCGGTGGTCTGGTGTGAGCAGTTCTTC.

J is TRBJ1-6 and V is TRBV3-1 (or the pseudogene TRBV3-2); D is perhaps TRBD1 (5 bases). The CDR3 has 16 residues. CDR1 LGHDT and CDR2 YNNKEL come from the germline V gene (reference sequence). The V and J ends lost 1 base and 4 bases respectively, with 11 bases between them. The CDR3 coding sequence is TGTGCCAGCAGCCAAGGAATTCCAGGGTATAATTCACCCCTCCACTTT. This codes for CASSQGIPGYNSPLHF.

This sequence joins TRBV15 and TRBJ2-3; perhaps TRBD1 as D (5 bases). CDR1 and CDR2 (germline): LNHNV, YYDKDF (reference sequence). Trimming left V 5 bases short and J 2 bases short, with 14 bases between. CDR3 size: 15 residues. CDR3 DNA: TGTGCCACCAGCTCCAATGGCAGGGCCACAGATACGCAGTATTTT. Translated: CATSSNGRATDTQYF.

CDR3 amino acids: CASSFDIIGAGYNEQFF. CDR3 in DNA: TGTGCCAGCAGCTTCGACATCATAGGGGCGGGGTACAATGAGCAGTTCTTC. This chain links TRBV7-2 with TRBJ2-1; tentatively, D is TRBD2 (6 bases). Trimming took 3 bases from V and 4 from J, leaving 19 bases between them. Germline CDR1 reads SGHTA; CDR2 reads FQGNSA. The CDR3 consists of 17 residues.

The V call is TRBV5-1, the J call TRBJ2-7; 7 bases fit TRBD2. Germline V gene lookup returns CDR1 SGHRS and CDR2 YFSETQ. This CDR3 spans 13 amino acids. The V gene end was trimmed by 0 bases and the J gene end by 3 bases; junction bases not matched to a gene: 0. CDR3 sequence reads: CASSLGEGYEQYV. CDR3 bases: TGCGCCAGCAGCTTGGGGGAGGGCTACGAGCAGTACGTC.

This chain uses TRBV28 with TRBJ1-1; possible D gene TRBD1, 5 bases. The V end was cut by 7 bases, the J end by 7 bases, with 19 bases between. This CDR3 spans 14 amino acids. Germline V lookup: CDR1 MDHEN, CDR2 SYDVKM. CDR3 DNA sequence: TGTGCCAGCACCCACCAGGGTCACCACTATGAAGCTTTCTTT. Translated, it gives CASTHQGHHYEAFF.

This chain uses TRBV5-1 with TRBJ2-5, with 10 bases fitting TRBD1. CDR1 and CDR2 (germline): SGHRS, YFSETQ. The V segment lost 0 bases and the J segment 4 bases; nucleotides outside the gene matches: 3. The CDR3 has 15 amino acids. Here the CDR3 DNA reads TGCGCCAGCAGCTTGGTGGGACAGGGGAGAGAGACCCAGTACTTC. As protein: CASSLVGQGRETQYF.

The rearrangement joins TRBV5-8 to TRBJ1-1; 10 positions match TRBD1. CDR1 and CDR2 (germline): SGHTS, YDEGEE. V lost 4 bases to trimming and J lost 2 bases; unmatched junction nucleotides: 11. This CDR3 is built from 17 residues. CDR3 in DNA: TGTGCCAGCAGCCGCGGGACAGGGGAAAAAGGAAACACTGAAGCTTTCTTT. It yields the protein CASSRGTGEKGNTEAFF.

The V call is TRBV7-8, the J call TRBJ1-2; 7 nucleotides match TRBD1. The CDR3 is 14 residues long. Trimming took 0 bases from V and 2 from J; bases not matched to a gene: 0. CDR1 and CDR2 (germline): SGHVS, FQNEAQ. The CDR3 nucleotides read TGTGCCAGCAGCTTAGCGGGACAGAACTATGGCTACACCTTC. Its protein product is CASSLAGQNYGYTF.

The CDR3 DNA follows: TGTGCCAGCAGCCCTTTAAGCGGGAGTTACAATGAGCAGTTCTTC. Its protein product is CASSPLSGSYNEQFF. The rearrangement uses TRBV11-2 and TRBJ2-1; 8 bases agree with TRBD2. CDR3 length: 15 amino acids. Germline assignment: CDR1 SGHAT and CDR2 FQNNGV. The V segment lost 5 bases and the J segment 4 bases; nucleotides outside the gene matches: 7.

The gene calls are TRBV3-1 (or the pseudogene TRBV3-2) and TRBJ2-2; 10 bases match TRBD1. CDR1 and CDR2 from the germline V gene are LGHDT and YNNKEL (reference sequence). The CDR3 is made up of 14 amino acids. V lost 4 bases and J lost 8; bases outside the gene matches: 4. The CDR3 DNA reads as TGTGCCAGCAGCCCGACAGGGGGCAGGGGGGAGCTGTTTTTT. This codes for CASSPTGGRGELFF.

This clone was seen a handful of times. V usage is TRBV6-2 or TRBV6-3 and J usage is TRBJ2-6; D possibly corresponds to TRBD1 (6 bases). The ends were cut back, 0 bases at V and 0 bases at J, with 6 bases in the middle. The CDR3 covers 16 residues. Per germline, CDR1 MNHEY and CDR2 SVGEGT. The CDR3 nucleotides read TGTGCCAGCAGTTACTCAGGGGGCTCTGGGGCCAACGTCCTGACTTTC. Translating it yields CASSYSGGSGANVLTF.

The CDR3 reads CASSSPGQALYEQYF. DNA of the CDR3: TGTGCCAGCAGTTCACCGGGACAGGCCCTATACGAGCAGTACTTC. V and J are TRBV27 and TRBJ2-7; TRBD1 matches 8 bases. Germline V CDR1 and CDR2: MNHEY, SMNVEV (reference sequence). The junction had 9 bases not matched to a gene; V was cut back by 4 bases and J by 4 bases. CDR3 length: 15 residues.

This chain joins TRBV11-2 and TRBJ2-7, with 8 bases aligning to TRBD2. Looked up from germline, CDR1 is SGHAT and CDR2 is FQNNGV. CDR3 length: 15 residues. Trimming took 11 bases from V and 3 from J; bases not matched to a gene: 15. DNA of the CDR3: TGTGCCGAGCTCCGGGGCCGGGGGGGTTACTACGAGCAGTACTTC. This encodes CAELRGRGGYYEQYF. The complete variable domain, with remaining parts taken from reference TRBV11-2 and TRBJ2-7, reads EAGVAQSPRYKIIEKRQSVAFWCNPISGHATLYWYQQILGQGPKLLIQFQNNGVVDDSQLPKDRFSAERLKGVDSTLKIQPAKLEDSAVYLCAELRGRGGYYEQYFGPGTRLTVT.

J is TRBJ2-3 and V is TRBV24-1; the D is unclear. CDR1 is KGHDR, CDR2 SFDVKD, per germline. Trimming shortened V by 9 bases and J by 1 base, and 10 bases separated the two germline ends. CDR3 length: 13 amino acids. For the CDR3, the DNA is TGTGCCACCGGAGTACGGGGCACAGATACGCAGTATTTT. As protein: CATGVRGTDTQYF.

The chain carries TRBV7-2 and TRBJ2-7, with D possibly matching TRBD2 (5 bases). The CDR3 consists of 17 residues. V was shortened by 8 bases and J by 1 base, with 24 bases between the two germline ends. Germline V CDR1 and CDR2: SGHTA, FQGNSA. CDR3 nucleotide sequence: TGTGCCAGCTCACCACCGACTGGGCCCCGAGGGTCCTACGAGCAGTACTTC. Protein product: CASSPPTGPRGSYEQYF.

The chain combines TRBV6-5 with TRBJ2-7; D may be TRBD2 (5 bases). Per germline, CDR1 MNHEY and CDR2 SVGAGI. The ends were cut back, 10 bases at V and 5 bases at J, with 12 bases in the middle. The CDR3 has 11 residues. CDR3 bases: TGTGCCACCAAGAGGGTCGACGAGCAGTACTTC. It codes for CATKRVDEQYF.

This sequence joins TRBV19 and TRBJ2-3; D unresolved. CDR1 is LNHDA, CDR2 SQIVND, per germline (reference sequence). The CDR3 has 14 residues. The ends were cut back, 3 bases at V and 8 bases at J, with 15 bases in the middle. The DNA for the CDR3 is TGTGCCAGTAGTATTGGTCCCTCAGAGGCTACGCAGTATTTT. Its translation: CASSIGPSEATQYF. The complete variable domain, with remaining parts taken from reference TRBV19 and TRBJ2-3, reads DGGITQSPKYLFRKEGQNVTLSCEQNLNHDAMYWYRQDPGQGLRLIYYSQIVNDFQKGDIAEGYSVSREKKESFPLTVTSAQKNPTAFYLCASSIGPSEATQYFGPGTRLTVL.

The sample holds a few counts of this clone. The V and J genes are TRBV5-1 and TRBJ1-1; 8 bases align to TRBD1. Unmatched junction bases numbered 4, after V lost 0 bases and J lost 6 bases. The V gene's germline CDR1 is SGHRS and CDR2 YFSETQ. This CDR3 has 14 amino acids. The CDR3 protein is CASSLDGTGSEAFF. DNA of the CDR3: TGCGCCAGCAGCTTGGATGGGACAGGATCTGAAGCTTTCTTT.

This chain uses TRBV11-2 with TRBJ2-1; possible D gene TRBD2, 6 bases. The CDR3 runs 13 residues. Trimming took 6 bases from V and 8 from J, leaving 14 bases between them. CDR1 SGHAT and CDR2 FQNNGV come from the germline V gene. CDR3 DNA sequence: TGTGCCAGCAGAAACGGAGGGTACCATGAGCAGTTCTTC. Encoded protein: CASRNGGYHEQFF.

The gene calls are TRBV13 and TRBJ1-1; the match to TRBD1 covers 7 bases. Germline loops: CDR1 PRHDT, CDR2 FYEKMQ (reference sequence). V lost 4 bases to trimming and J lost 1 base; unmatched junction nucleotides: 6. The CDR3 covers 15 residues. The CDR3 sequence is CASSSTGAKNTEAFF. In DNA form, the CDR3 reads TGTGCCAGCAGCTCCACAGGGGCGAAGAACACTGAAGCTTTCTTT.

The chain recombines TRBV11-2 with TRBJ1-1, with 7 positions matching TRBD1. The length of the CDR3 is 15 residues. Germline-derived CDR1 and CDR2 are SGHAT and FQNNGV. With V trimmed by 5 bases and J by 3 bases, 9 bases remained unmatched. The CDR3 DNA reads TGTGCCAGCAGCAAAGGGGACAGCTTGTACACTGAAGCTTTCTTT. Translating it yields CASSKGDSLYTEAFF.